Shown below are 28 T cell receptor beta chains from a single sample sequenced in a study of blood T cell repertoires in COVID-19. Using immunoSEQ multiplex PCR, the repertoire was profiled, and TCRdb retains in-frame clones only, with some absent. The table has 200,000 to 250,000 clones, 82% seen once; the top ten hold 5.2%. Sequencing used peripheral blood. These receptors were collected from a woman in her 70s with COVID-19, enrolled during active disease.

The chain joins TRBV6-6 to TRBJ2-1; 7 bases agree with TRBD1. Germline lookup yields CDR1 MNHNY and CDR2 SVGAGI (reference sequence). This CDR3 has 14 amino acids. Trimming took 10 bases from V and 4 from J; bases not matched to a gene: 10. The CDR3 DNA reads as TGTGCCACCATAGACAGGGTAACATACAATGAGCAGTTCTTC. The encoded protein is CATIDRVTYNEQFF.

The chain carries TRBV21-1 and TRBJ1-2; TRBD1 is the table's D call and was not checked against the DNA. TRBV21-1 has pseudogene status. This CDR3 contains 14 residues. CDR3 residues: CASSKAWYSYGYTF. The CDR3 coding sequence is TGTGCCAGCAGCAAAGCTTGGTACAGCTATGGCTACACCTTC.

The chain couples TRBV3-1 (or the pseudogene TRBV3-2) to TRBJ2-7; 8 bases line up with TRBD2. Germline V CDR1 and CDR2: LGHDT, YNNKEL (reference sequence). J was trimmed by 5 bases and V by 7 bases; bases with no gene match: 10. The CDR3 consists of 14 residues. The DNA for the CDR3 is TGTGCCAGCAAGGACGGGAGGGCCGGTGACGAGCAGTACTTC. Its translation: CASKDGRAGDEQYF.

The chain links TRBV9 to TRBJ2-5; perhaps TRBD2 as D (5 bases). Germline CDR1 is SGDLS and CDR2 is YYNGEE. The CDR3 sequence is 15 residues long. V was clipped by 8 bases and J by 4 bases, with 21 bases between them. The CDR3 DNA reads as TGTGCCAGTGCAAAGACGGGATTTACGTTAGAGACCCAGTACTTC. It translates to CASAKTGFTLETQYF. The full variable domain, in which reference TRBV9 and TRBJ2-5 provide the parts outside the CDR3, is DSGVTQTPKHLITATGQRVTLRCSPRSGDLSVYWYQQSLDQGLQFLIQYYNGEERAKGNILERFSAQQFPDLHSELNLSSLELGDSALYFCASAKTGFTLETQYFGPGTRLLVL.

The chain combines TRBV7-2 with TRBJ1-5, with 11 nucleotides matching TRBD1. The J segment lost 7 bases and the V segment lost 2 bases, leaving 7 bases of the junction unmatched. CDR3 size: 16 residues. Germline CDR1 is SGHTA and CDR2 is FQGNSA. CDR3 DNA sequence: TGTGCCAGCAGCTTACAAGGGACAGGGGGAGGCCAGCCCCAGCATTTT. It yields the protein CASSLQGTGGGQPQHF.

The chain is built from TRBV28 and TRBJ2-7; 10 nucleotides agree with TRBD1. Germline V gene lookup returns CDR1 MDHEN and CDR2 SYDVKM. This CDR3 spans 15 amino acids. The V segment lost 5 bases and the J segment 6 bases; nucleotides outside the gene matches: 10. CDR3 nucleotides: TGTGCCAGCAGTCTCCGACAGGGGGCCCTCGCCGAGCAGTACTTC. It specifies CASSLRQGALAEQYF.

The chain is built from TRBV7-2 and TRBJ1-4; 8 bases fit TRBD1. The CDR3 extends over 15 amino acids. Per the germline V gene, CDR1 is SGHTA and CDR2 is FQGNSA. J was trimmed by 4 bases and V by 2 bases; bases with no gene match: 3. CDR3 nucleotide sequence: TGTGCCAGCAGCTTAAGACAGGGGATTAATGAAAAACTGTTTTTT. Translation gives CASSLRQGINEKLFF. Supplemented by reference TRBV7-2 and TRBJ1-4, the full variable domain reads GAGVSQSPSNKVTEKGKDVELRCDPISGHTALYWYRQSLGQGLEFLIYFQGNSAPDKSGLPSDRFSAERTGGSVSTLTIQRTQQEDSAVYLCASSLRQGINEKLFFGSGTQLSVL.

The genes are TRBV19 and TRBJ1-1; D might be TRBD1 (6 bases). This CDR3 has 14 residues. Trimming shortened V by 6 bases and J by 4 bases, and 15 bases separated the two germline ends. CDR1 is LNHDA and CDR2 is SQIVND in the germline V gene (reference sequence). CDR3 in amino acids: CASSTWDTSTEAFF. DNA of the CDR3: TGTGCCAGTAGCACTTGGGACACCTCCACTGAAGCTTTCTTT.

The chain couples TRBV5-1 to TRBJ1-1; 7 positions agree with TRBD1. The length of the CDR3 is 14 residues. V shed 5 bases and J 1 base; nucleotides not matched to a gene: 5. Looked up from germline, CDR1 is SGHRS and CDR2 is YFSETQ. The CDR3, as DNA: TGCGCCAGCAGATCCAGGGGGGAGAACACTGAAGCTTTCTTT. Its translation is CASRSRGENTEAFF.

The J gene is TRBJ1-3, the V gene TRBV7-2; D possibly corresponds to TRBD1 (5 bases). V was cut by 1 base and J by 4 bases, with 17 bases left in between. The length of the CDR3 is 17 residues. Germline V gene data show CDR1 as SGHTA and CDR2 as FQGNSA. The CDR3 DNA follows: TGTGCCAGCAGCTTAGTCCCCGCAGGGCAGGAAGGAAACACCATATATTTT. Translation gives CASSLVPAGQEGNTIYF.

The chain joins TRBV5-1 to TRBJ1-1; D is undetermined. Trimming left V 0 bases short and J 6 bases short, with 9 bases between. The germline gives CDR1 SGHRS, CDR2 YFSETQ. The CDR3 contains 13 residues. The CDR3: CASSLVDGAEAFF. The DNA of the CDR3 is TGCGCCAGCAGCTTGGTGGACGGGGCTGAAGCTTTCTTT.

The chain joins TRBV28 to TRBJ1-2; possible D gene TRBD1, 5 bases. CDR3 length: 14 amino acids. Germline values: CDR1 MDHEN, CDR2 SYDVKM. Trimming shortened V by 4 bases and J by 10 bases, and 19 bases separated the two germline ends. The CDR3 nucleotides read TGTGCCAGCAGTTCCTTCTTGGGGGACTATTCCTACACCTTC. Protein: CASSSFLGDYSYTF.

This rearrangement joins TRBV19 to TRBJ2-7; 7 bases agree with TRBD2. There are 13 residues in the CDR3. Germline values: CDR1 LNHDA, CDR2 SQIVND (reference sequence). Trimming removed 5 bases from V and 4 bases from J; junction bases left unmatched: 5. For the CDR3, the DNA is TGTGCCAGTAGTGGACTAGGAGGTTACGAGCAGTACTTC. Its protein product is CASSGLGGYEQYF.

V is TRBV7-2 and J is TRBJ1-1; D is perhaps TRBD1 (5 bases). V was clipped by 3 bases and J by 5 bases, with 13 bases between them. CDR3 length: 14 amino acids. CDR1 SGHTA and CDR2 FQGNSA come from the germline V gene. In nucleotides, the CDR3 is TGTGCCAGCAGCTTCCAGGGAGGCAGGACTGAAGCTTTCTTT. It codes for CASSFQGGRTEAFF.

V is TRBV5-6 and J is TRBJ1-2, with 7 bases lining up with TRBD1. This CDR3 has 14 amino acids. Germline V lookup: CDR1 SGHDT, CDR2 YYEEEE. The J segment lost 6 bases and the V segment lost 2 bases, leaving 7 bases of the junction unmatched. The CDR3 DNA follows: TGTGCCAGCAGCTTACCCGGGACAGTTAATGGCTACACCTTC. It translates to CASSLPGTVNGYTF.

This clone was seen more than once but under ten times. The V gene is TRBV9, the J gene TRBJ1-2, with TRBD1 matching 10 bases. This CDR3 spans 13 amino acids. Germline loops: CDR1 SGDLS, CDR2 YYNGEE. Trimming took 5 bases from V and 6 from J; bases not matched to a gene: 4. DNA for the CDR3: TGTGCCAGCAGAAATGGACAGGGGGATGGCTACACCTTC. Translating gives CASRNGQGDGYTF.

The chain couples TRBV28 to TRBJ2-5; 16 nucleotides match TRBD2. The CDR3 is 17 amino acids. Germline values: CDR1 MDHEN, CDR2 SYDVKM. The ends lost 5 bases at V and 5 bases at J; junction bases unmatched: 8. The CDR3 loop reads CASSPAGTSGRAETQYF. For the CDR3, the DNA is TGTGCCAGCAGTCCCGCCGGGACTAGCGGGAGGGCGGAGACCCAGTACTTC.

This sequence joins TRBV19 and TRBJ2-1; 7 positions agree with TRBD2. The trim removed 1 base at V and 4 bases at J, leaving 4 bases unmatched. Germline CDR1 is LNHDA and CDR2 is SQIVND (reference sequence). This CDR3 is built from 15 residues. CDR3 DNA sequence: TGTGCCAGTAGTATAGTGCGCGGGAGTTACAATGAGCAGTTCTTC. Its protein product is CASSIVRGSYNEQFF. The full variable domain, with the rest looked up from reference TRBV19 and TRBJ2-1, is DGGITQSPKYLFRKEGQNVTLSCEQNLNHDAMYWYRQDPGQGLRLIYYSQIVNDFQKGDIAEGYSVSREKKESFPLTVTSAQKNPTAFYLCASSIVRGSYNEQFFGPGTRLTVL.

The chain joins TRBV5-1 to TRBJ2-3, with 11 bases that match TRBD1. The CDR3 totals 19 residues. Germline values: CDR1 SGHRS, CDR2 YFSETQ. The junction had 15 bases not matched to a gene; V was cut back by 4 bases and J by 2 bases. The DNA of the CDR3 is TGCGCCAGCAGCACAGGACAGGGGGCCCCTTGGCGGACCACAGATACGCAGTATTTT. Translated: CASSTGQGAPWRTTDTQYF.

CDR3 amino acids: CASSYSLRTSGIYEQYF. The CDR3 DNA sequence: TGTGCCAGCAGTTACAGTCTTAGGACTAGCGGGATTTACGAGCAGTACTTC. The chain combines TRBV6-2 or TRBV6-3 with TRBJ2-7; 12 bases fit TRBD2. CDR3 length equals 17 residues. CDR1 and CDR2 (germline): MNHEY, SVGEGT. Trimming took 2 bases from V and 4 from J; bases not matched to a gene: 9.

V is TRBV30 and J is TRBJ1-3; weak D call: TRBD1 (6 bases). Per the germline V gene, CDR1 is GTSNPN and CDR2 is SVGIG (reference sequence). The CDR3 runs 14 residues. Deletions cut 5 bases from V and 0 bases from J, with 11 bases between. CDR3 DNA: TGTGCCTGGTCAACAGGGTACTCTGGAAACACCATATATTTT. Protein: CAWSTGYSGNTIYF.

This chain connects TRBV5-1 to TRBJ1-4, with 7 bases fitting TRBD1. V shed 1 base and J 6 bases; nucleotides not matched to a gene: 6. CDR3 length equals 15 residues. Germline V gene data show CDR1 as SGHRS and CDR2 as YFSETQ. The CDR3 is CASSLRGLSDEKLFF. CDR3 DNA sequence: TGCGCCAGCAGCTTGAGGGGGCTTAGCGATGAAAAACTGTTTTTT.

V is TRBV11-3 and J is TRBJ2-1, with D uncertain. The CDR3 length is 14 residues. The ends were cut back, 1 base at V and 5 bases at J, with 9 bases in the middle. The germline gives CDR1 SGHNT, CDR2 YENEEA. CDR3 loop: CASSLAIADNEQFF. The CDR3 nucleotides read TGTGCCAGCAGCTTAGCGATAGCAGACAATGAGCAGTTCTTC.

The V and J genes are TRBV11-2 and TRBJ2-7, with 7 bases matching TRBD1. V was clipped by 4 bases and J by 2 bases; unmatched bases: 14. CDR1 is SGHAT and CDR2 is FQNNGV in the germline V gene. CDR3 size: 17 residues. The CDR3 region has the DNA TGTGCCAGCAGCTCCACTAGGGGCCGTGACAGGGCCTACGAGCAGTACTTC. Translation gives CASSSTRGRDRAYEQYF.

This chain connects TRBV27 to TRBJ1-2; tentative D call: TRBD1 (5 bases). There are 14 residues in the CDR3. The germline CDR1 and CDR2 sequences are MNHEY and SMNVEV (reference sequence). Between the trimmed V and J ends, which lost 6 bases and 4 bases, there was a span of 15 bases. The CDR3 sequence is CASRLQATTYGYTF. The DNA of the CDR3 is TGTGCCAGCAGACTACAGGCCACCACCTATGGCTACACCTTC.

The chain links TRBV19 to TRBJ1-4, with 8 bases aligning to TRBD1. This CDR3 contains 14 residues. Germline V gene sequence: CDR1 LNHDA, CDR2 SQIVND (reference sequence). The CDR3 bases are TGTGCTCCCTGGGGGGACAGGAAACTTGAAAAACTGTTTTTT. Its protein is CAPWGDRKLEKLFF. Together with reference TRBV19 and TRBJ1-4, the CDR3 gives the full variable domain: DGGITQSPKYLFRKEGQNVTLSCEQNLNHDAMYWYRQDPGQGLRLIYYSQIVNDFQKGDIAEGYSVSREKKESFPLTVTSAQKNPTAFYLCAPWGDRKLEKLFFGSGTQLSVL.

This clone was recorded once. The gene calls are TRBV7-2 and TRBJ2-7, with TRBD1 matching 7 bases. Trimming at V came to 5 bases and at J to 5 bases, leaving 12 bases not matched to a gene. From germline, CDR1 is SGHTA and CDR2 FQGNSA. The CDR3 runs 15 residues. The CDR3 loop reads CASSPQGGKGNEQYF. The DNA of the CDR3 is TGTGCCAGCAGCCCACAAGGGGGCAAGGGGAACGAGCAGTACTTC. The full variable domain, rest sourced from reference TRBV7-2 and TRBJ2-7, is GAGVSQSPSNKVTEKGKDVELRCDPISGHTALYWYRQSLGQGLEFLIYFQGNSAPDKSGLPSDRFSAERTGGSVSTLTIQRTQQEDSAVYLCASSPQGGKGNEQYFGPGTRLTVT.

As regards this clone: The sample has other DNA sequences that encode this CDR3 too. The chain joins TRBV3-1 (or the pseudogene TRBV3-2) to TRBJ1-1; D gene ambiguous. The V gene's germline CDR1 is LGHDT and CDR2 YNNKEL (reference sequence). This CDR3 is 16 amino acids long. The V gene lost 0 bases and the J gene lost 1 base, with 12 bases spanning the gap. CDR3 loop: CASSQDRVGRNTEAFF. The DNA for the CDR3 is TGTGCCAGCAGCCAAGATCGGGTAGGGAGGAACACTGAAGCTTTCTTT.